This TCR beta chain is from a study of cytomegalovirus exposure and HLA in healthy donors. The PCR contained 60 Vbeta and 13 Jbeta primers. As processed by the authors: It was a later analysis that counted 83 million or so unique TCR beta chains, of which some 9.9 million were shared. Some clones are missing from TCRdb's copy, which holds only in-frame ones; the method was immunoSEQ multiplex PCR. That table gives V, J and clone size, and the DNA gave D and trimming. The top ten hold about 0.8% of the sample, which has under 110,000 clones, about 71% seen once. In germline, CDR1 is MDHEN, CDR2 SYDVKM. Trimming stripped 6 bases from V and 3 bases from J, with 18 bases between. The CDR3 sequence is 15 residues long.

This chain connects TRBV28 to TRBJ2-7, with D perhaps matching TRBD2 (6 bases). This clonotype was obtained from a boy aged 5-17 years in good health and CMV-seronegative. The sequenced sample consisted of PBMCs. This CDR3 is CASSHIPAGIYEQYF. The CDR3 nucleotides read TGTGCCAGCAGCCATATACCTGCGGGAATCTACGAGCAGTACTTC.